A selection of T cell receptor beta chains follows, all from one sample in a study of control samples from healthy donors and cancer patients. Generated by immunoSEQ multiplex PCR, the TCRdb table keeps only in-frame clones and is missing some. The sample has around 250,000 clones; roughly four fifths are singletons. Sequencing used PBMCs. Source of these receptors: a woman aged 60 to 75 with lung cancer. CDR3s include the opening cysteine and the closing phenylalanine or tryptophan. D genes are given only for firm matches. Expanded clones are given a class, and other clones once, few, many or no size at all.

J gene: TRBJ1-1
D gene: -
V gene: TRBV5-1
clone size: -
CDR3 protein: CASKEENTEAFF
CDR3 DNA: TGCGCCAGCAAGGAGGAGAACACTGAAGCTTTCTTT

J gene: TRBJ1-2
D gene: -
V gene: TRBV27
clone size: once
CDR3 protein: CATSAGVGGYTF
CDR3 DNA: TGTGCCACATCAGCGGGTGTCGGGGGCTACACCTTC

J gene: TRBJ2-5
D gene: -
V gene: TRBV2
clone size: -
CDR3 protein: CASSADLRETQYF
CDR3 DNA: TGTGCCAGCAGCGCAGATTTGCGGGAGACCCAGTACTTC

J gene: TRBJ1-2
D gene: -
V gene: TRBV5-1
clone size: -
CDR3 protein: CASSLDSYGYTF
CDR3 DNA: TGCGCCAGCAGCCTAGACTCTTATGGCTACACCTTC

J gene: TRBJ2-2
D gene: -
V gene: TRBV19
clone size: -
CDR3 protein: CASSSARGPGELFF
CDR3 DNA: TGTGCCAGTAGTAGCGCCAGGGGACCCGGGGAGCTGTTTTTT

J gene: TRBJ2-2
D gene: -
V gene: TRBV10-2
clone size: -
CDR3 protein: CASSESRRGDTGELFF
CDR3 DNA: TGCGCCAGCAGTGAGTCTAGAAGGGGAGACACCGGGGAGCTGTTTTTT

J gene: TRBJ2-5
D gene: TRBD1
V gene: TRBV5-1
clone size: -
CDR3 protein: CASSLSGTGEETQYF
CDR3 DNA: TGCGCCAGCAGCTTATCCGGGACAGGGGAAGAGACCCAGTACTTC

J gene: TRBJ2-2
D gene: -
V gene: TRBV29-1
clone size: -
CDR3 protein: CSVAQSPTGELFF
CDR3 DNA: TGCAGCGTTGCCCAGTCTCCCACCGGGGAGCTGTTTTTT

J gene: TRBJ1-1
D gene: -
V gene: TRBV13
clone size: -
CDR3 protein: CASSLTQGRAFF
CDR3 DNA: TGTGCCAGCAGCCTCACACAGGGAAGGGCTTTCTTT

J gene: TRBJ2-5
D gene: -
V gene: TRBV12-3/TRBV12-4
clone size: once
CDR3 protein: CASTGQLQETQYF
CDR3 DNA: TGTGCCAGCACCGGACAGCTCCAAGAGACCCAGTACTTC

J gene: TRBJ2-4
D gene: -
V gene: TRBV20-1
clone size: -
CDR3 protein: CSTPQGNIQYF
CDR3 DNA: TGCAGCACCCCCCAGGGAAACATTCAGTACTTC

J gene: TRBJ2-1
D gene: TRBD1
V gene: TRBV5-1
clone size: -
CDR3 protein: CASSWAPGQDEQFF
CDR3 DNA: TGCGCCAGCAGCTGGGCTCCAGGACAGGATGAGCAGTTCTTC

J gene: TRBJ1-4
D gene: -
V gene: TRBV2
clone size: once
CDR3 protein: CASNPGGREKLFF
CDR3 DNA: TGTGCCAGCAATCCGGGGGGCAGAGAAAAACTGTTTTTT

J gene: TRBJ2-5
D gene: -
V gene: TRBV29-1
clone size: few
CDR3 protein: CSVEDMHGDETQYF
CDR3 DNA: TGCAGCGTTGAAGATATGCACGGAGATGAGACCCAGTACTTC

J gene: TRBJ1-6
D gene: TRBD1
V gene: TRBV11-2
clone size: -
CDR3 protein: CASSPRRGQENSPLHF
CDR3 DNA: TGTGCCAGCAGCCCCCGCCGGGGACAGGAAAATTCACCCCTCCACTTT

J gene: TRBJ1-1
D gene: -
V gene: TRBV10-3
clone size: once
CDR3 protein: CAISEGDTEAFF
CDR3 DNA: TGTGCCATCAGTGAGGGGGACACTGAAGCTTTCTTT

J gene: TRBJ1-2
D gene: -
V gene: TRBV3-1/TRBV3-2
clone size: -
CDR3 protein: CASSQGMGGYTF
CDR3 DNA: TGTGCCAGCAGCCAAGGAATGGGGGGCTACACCTTC

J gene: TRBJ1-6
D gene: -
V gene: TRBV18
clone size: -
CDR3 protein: CASSPPGQSSYNSPLHF
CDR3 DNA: TGTGCCAGCTCACCGCCGGGGCAAAGCTCCTATAATTCACCCCTCCACTTT

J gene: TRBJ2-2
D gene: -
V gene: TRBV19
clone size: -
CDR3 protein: CASSSPGDTGELFF
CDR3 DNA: TGTGCCAGTAGTTCCCCGGGCGACACCGGGGAGCTGTTTTTT

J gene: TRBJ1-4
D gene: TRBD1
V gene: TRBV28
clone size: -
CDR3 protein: CASSAWGQFNEKLFF
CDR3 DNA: TGTGCCAGCAGTGCCTGGGGACAGTTTAATGAAAAACTGTTTTTT

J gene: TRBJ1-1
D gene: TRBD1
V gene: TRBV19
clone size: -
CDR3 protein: CASRQGALYTEAFF
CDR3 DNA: TGTGCCAGCAGACAGGGGGCTCTGTACACTGAAGCTTTCTTT

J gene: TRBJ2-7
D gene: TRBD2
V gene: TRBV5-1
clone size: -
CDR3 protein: CASSLAGVGLAGEAYEQYF
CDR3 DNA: TGCGCCAGCAGCTTGGCCGGAGTTGGGCTAGCGGGAGAGGCCTACGAGCAGTACTTC

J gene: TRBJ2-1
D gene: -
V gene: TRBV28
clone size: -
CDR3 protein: CASSLGGEDNEQFF
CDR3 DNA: TGTGCCAGCAGTTTAGGCGGAGAGGACAATGAGCAGTTCTTC

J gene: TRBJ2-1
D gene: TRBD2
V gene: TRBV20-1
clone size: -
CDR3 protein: CSASLAGVYEQFF
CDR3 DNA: TGCAGTGCTAGTCTAGCGGGAGTCTATGAGCAGTTCTTC

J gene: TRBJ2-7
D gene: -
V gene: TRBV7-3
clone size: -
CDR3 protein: CASSLIFGDEQYF
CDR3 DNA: TGTGCCAGCAGCTTAATCTTTGGCGACGAGCAGTACTTC

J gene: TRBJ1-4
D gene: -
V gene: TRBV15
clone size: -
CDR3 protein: CATSRSGTNEKLFF
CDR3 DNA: TGTGCCACCAGCCGGTCCGGGACTAATGAAAAACTGTTTTTT

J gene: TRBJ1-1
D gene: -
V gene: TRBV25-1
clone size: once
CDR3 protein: CASSDSRFRAGDTEAFF
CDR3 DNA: TGTGCCAGCAGCGACTCCCGATTCAGGGCGGGGGACACTGAAGCTTTCTTT

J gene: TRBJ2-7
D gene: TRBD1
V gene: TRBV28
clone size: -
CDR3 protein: CASSAASGTGTHEQYF
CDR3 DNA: TGTGCCAGCAGCGCAGCTTCCGGGACAGGGACTCACGAGCAGTACTTC

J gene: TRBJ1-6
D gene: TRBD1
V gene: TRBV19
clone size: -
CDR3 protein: CASSIIGTENSPLHF
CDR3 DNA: TGTGCCAGTAGTATTATCGGGACAGAGAATTCACCCCTCCACTTT

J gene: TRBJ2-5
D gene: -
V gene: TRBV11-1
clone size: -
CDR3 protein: CASSFGNQETQYF
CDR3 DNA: TGTGCCAGCAGCTTCGGGAACCAAGAGACCCAGTACTTC

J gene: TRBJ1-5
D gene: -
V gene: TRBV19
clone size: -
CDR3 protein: CASSMDQGGVQPQHF
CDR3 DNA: TGTGCCAGTAGTATGGATCAAGGGGGTGTTCAGCCCCAGCATTTT

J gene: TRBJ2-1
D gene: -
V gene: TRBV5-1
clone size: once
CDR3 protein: CASSSPGHWGEQFF
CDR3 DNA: TGCGCCAGCAGCTCCCCCGGACATTGGGGTGAGCAGTTCTTC

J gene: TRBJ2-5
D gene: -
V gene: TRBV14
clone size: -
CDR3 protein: CASSQGAFGTQYF
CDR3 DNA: TGTGCCAGCAGCCAAGGCGCCTTCGGGACCCAGTACTTC

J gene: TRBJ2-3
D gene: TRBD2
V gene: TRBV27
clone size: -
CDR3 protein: CASSLAGGLTDTQYF
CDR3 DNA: TGTGCCAGCAGTTTAGCGGGGGGACTCACAGATACGCAGTATTTT

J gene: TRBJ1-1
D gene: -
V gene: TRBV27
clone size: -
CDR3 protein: CAFPGEAFF
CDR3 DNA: TGTGCGTTCCCCGGTGAAGCTTTCTTT

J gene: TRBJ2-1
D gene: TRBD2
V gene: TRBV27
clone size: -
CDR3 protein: CASSPSWLAGHSYNEQFF
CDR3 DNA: TGTGCCAGCAGTCCCTCTTGGTTAGCGGGACACTCCTACAATGAGCAGTTCTTC

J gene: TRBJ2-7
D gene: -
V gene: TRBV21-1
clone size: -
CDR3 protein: CASNSGSRDEQYF
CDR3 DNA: TGTGCCAGCAACTCCGGGTCGAGGGACGAGCAGTACTTC

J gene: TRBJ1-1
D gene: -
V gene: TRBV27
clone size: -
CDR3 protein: CASSFYGGNTEAFF
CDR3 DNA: TGTGCCAGCAGTTTTTACGGAGGGAACACTGAAGCTTTCTTT

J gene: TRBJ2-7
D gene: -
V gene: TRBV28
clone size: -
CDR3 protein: CASRPTVQPYEQYF
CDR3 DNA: TGTGCCAGCAGACCGACAGTTCAACCATACGAGCAGTACTTC

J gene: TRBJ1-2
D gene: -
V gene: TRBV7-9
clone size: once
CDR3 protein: CASSFSQVSGYTF
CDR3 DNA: TGTGCCAGCAGCTTTTCACAGGTTTCTGGCTACACCTTC